This T cell receptor (beta chain) is drawn from a study of OX40 agonist ivuxolimab in advanced cancers. General study points: By week 6 at 0.1 to 3.0 mg/kg, blood CD4+ and CD8+ T cells had expanded clonally.

In regard to this clone: What it recognizes is unknown.

Sampled blood was obtained at baseline, cycle 4 day 1, and cycle 7 day 1. The CDR3 length is 14 residues. Germline V gives CDR1 SQVTM, CDR2 ANQGSEA. V was shortened by 6 bases and J by 3 bases, with 15 bases between the two germline ends. Measured with immunoSEQ multiplex PCR; TCRdb has only the in-frame clones, and not every one. Of 65,000 to 90,000 clones detected, 90% appear once; the ten largest clones hold about 0.51%. The chain carries TRBV29-1 and TRBJ1-5; D may be TRBD1 (6 bases). This TCR was sampled from an adult with an advanced solid tumor such as melanoma, head and neck, liver or kidney cancer. Specimen: CD4+ or CD8+ T cells sorted from blood, collected in a trial of the OX40 agonist ivuxolimab. The CDR3 spells CSVATGTLNQPQHF. The CDR3 DNA reads as TGCAGCGTCGCCACAGGGACCCTCAATCAGCCCCAGCATTTT.